What follows are 19 T cell receptor beta chains derived from one specimen sequenced in a study of identical twins. TCRdb analysed the 5' RACE reads with MiXCR anew, one entry per CDR3 protein. Of hundreds of thousands of distinct CDR3 sequences detected, about 8.3% appear once; the ten largest clones hold 2.1%. The sample also formed part of further work on yellow fever vaccine responses in identical twins.

Material for sequencing was memory (CD45RO+) T cells sorted from blood. These receptors all stem from a woman in her late teens or twenties in good health.

The rearrangement links TRBV10-3 to TRBJ2-2; no firm D call. CDR3 size: 13 residues. Trimming shortened V by 7 bases and J by 0 bases, and 6 bases separated the two germline ends. In germline, CDR1 is ENHRY, CDR2 SYGVKD. This CDR3 is CAIKAPNTGELFF. DNA of the CDR3: TGTGCCATCAAGGCCCCGAACACCGGGGAGCTGTTTTTT.

V gene TRBV25-1 combines with J gene TRBJ2-7; D gene uncertain. Per germline, CDR1 MGHDK and CDR2 SYGVNS. V was cut by 2 bases and J by 0 bases, with 11 bases left in between. CDR3 length: 15 residues. CDR3 region: CASSEDDSPSYEQYF. In nucleotides, the CDR3 is TGTGCCAGCAGTGAAGATGATAGTCCCTCCTACGAGCAGTACTTC.

The chain's CDR3 is CASSTGPDTEAFF. The CDR3 nucleotides are TGTGCCAGCAGCACTGGACCCGACACTGAAGCTTTCTTT. The chain links TRBV5-5 to TRBJ1-1; D is unresolved. This CDR3 comprises 13 residues. The ends were cut back, 4 bases at V and 3 bases at J, with 10 bases in the middle. Germline V gives CDR1 SGHKS, CDR2 YYEKEE (reference sequence). Full variable domain (missing parts from reference TRBV5-5 and TRBJ1-1): DAGVTQSPTHLIKTRGQQVTLRCSPISGHKSVSWYQQVLGQGPQFIFQYYEKEERGRGNFPDRFSARQFPNYSSELNVNALLLGDSALYLCASSTGPDTEAFFGQGTRLTVV.

This clonotype was seen only a few times. The rearrangement joins TRBV5-5 to TRBJ2-2, with 7 bases matching TRBD1. Germline CDR1 is SGHKS and CDR2 is YYEKEE (reference sequence). V was pared by 4 bases and J by 3 bases, with 9 bases of the junction left unmatched. This CDR3 comprises 16 residues. The CDR3 reads CASSGLQGVDTGELFF. In DNA, the CDR3 is TGTGCCAGCAGCGGACTGCAGGGGGTCGACACCGGGGAGCTGTTTTTT.

This clonotype was observed a handful of times. The CDR3 DNA sequence: TGTGCCAGCAACACAGGGTCTCACACTGAAGCTTTCTTT. Translation: CASNTGSHTEAFF. The chain employs TRBV3-1 and TRBJ1-1; the D gene is possibly TRBD1 (6 bases). The germline V gene has CDR1 LGHDT and CDR2 YNNKEL (reference sequence). There are 13 residues in the CDR3. Trimming stripped 7 bases from V and 3 bases from J, with 12 bases between.

This chain connects TRBV6-4 to TRBJ2-5, with 8 bases identical to TRBD2. Germline trimming cut 0 bases from V and 9 bases from J; bases unmatched to any gene: 3. Germline loops: CDR1 MRHNA, CDR2 SNTAGT. This CDR3 comprises 13 residues. CDR3 sequence: CASSDSREAPQYF. The CDR3 DNA reads TGTGCCAGCAGTGACTCGCGGGAGGCTCCCCAGTACTTC.

This chain joins TRBV6-1 and TRBJ2-3; the D call may be TRBD1 or TRBD2 (5 bases each). Germline V gene data show CDR1 as MNHNS and CDR2 as SASEGT. The CDR3 has 13 residues. V lost 4 bases and J 8 bases, leaving 13 bases between the germline ends. CDR3 DNA: TGTGCCAGCAGTGTGCTGCCCGGGACTACGCAGTATTTT. Translating gives CASSVLPGTTQYF.

Only a few counts were recorded for this clonotype. The J gene is TRBJ1-2, the V gene TRBV20-1, with a tentative D call TRBD1 (5 bases). Trimming removed 5 bases from V and 4 bases from J, with 17 bases in between. Germline V gene sequence: CDR1 DFQATT, CDR2 SNEGSKA (reference sequence). The CDR3 is 14 amino acids. The CDR3 nucleotides read TGCAGTGCTCGACTAGAGGGACGGGGCTATGGCTACACCTTC. Amino acids: CSARLEGRGYGYTF.

This clonotype was detected only a few times. V gene TRBV20-1 combines with J gene TRBJ2-3; no reliable D call. This CDR3 has 12 residues. V shed 1 base and J shed 5 bases, with 7 bases lying between them. Germline V lookup: CDR1 DFQATT, CDR2 SNEGSKA (reference sequence). The CDR3 region is CSARAVLDTQYF. The DNA of the CDR3 is TGCAGTGCTAGAGCAGTTCTAGATACGCAGTATTTT.

This clonotype has just a few counts. The V gene is TRBV10-1, the J gene TRBJ2-2; D is uncertain. The CDR3 is made up of 15 amino acids. V was clipped by 5 bases and J by 4 bases, with 14 bases between them. Germline assignment: CDR1 WNHNN and CDR2 SYGVQD (reference sequence). The CDR3 region is CASSLKPAGTGELFF. Written as DNA, the CDR3 is TGCGCCAGCAGTCTCAAGCCGGCTGGCACCGGGGAGCTGTTTTTT.

The chain is built from TRBV27 and TRBJ1-6; a possible D gene is TRBD1 (5 bases). With 5 bases removed from V and 6 bases from J, the gap between germline ends came to 14 bases. The CDR3 consists of 15 residues. Germline CDR1 is MNHEY and CDR2 is SMNVEV (reference sequence). CDR3 protein: CASSRVGVVNSPLHF. CDR3 coding DNA: TGTGCCAGCAGTCGGGTAGGGGTGGTTAATTCACCCCTCCACTTT.

This clonotype showed up just a few times. CDR3 bases: TGTGCCAGCAGTGTTTCTCCGGGGACAAGCACCGGGGAGCTGTTTTTT. Its translation: CASSVSPGTSTGELFF. The chain employs TRBV12-3 or TRBV12-4 and TRBJ2-2; D is possibly TRBD1 (6 bases). This CDR3 spans 16 amino acids. The V end lost 5 bases, the J end lost 4 bases, and 17 bases lay between the germline ends.

This clonotype turned up a few times. The chain carries TRBV29-1 and TRBJ1-2, with D maybe TRBD1 (6 bases). The CDR3 extends over 15 amino acids. Looked up from germline, CDR1 is SQVTM and CDR2 is ANQGSEA. Deletions cut 1 base from V and 4 bases from J, with 16 bases between. The CDR3 nucleotides read TGCAGCGTTGAAGGGGCCCAAGGACAGTTCTATGGCTACACCTTC. Encoded protein: CSVEGAQGQFYGYTF.

This clonotype was seen at least ten times. The chain joins TRBV19 to TRBJ2-1; 11 bases align to TRBD2. Germline V gives CDR1 LNHDA, CDR2 SQIVND (reference sequence). The CDR3 is 16 residues long. The trim removed 10 bases at V and 7 bases at J, leaving 15 bases unmatched. Written as DNA, the CDR3 is TGTGCCACCGAAACTAGCGGGAGCGCAGGTCGGAATGAGCAGTTCTTC. This gives the protein CATETSGSAGRNEQFF.

Only a few counts were recorded for this clonotype. V usage is TRBV24-1 and J usage is TRBJ2-2; no clear D. This CDR3 spans 14 amino acids. Trimming took off 1 base at V and 3 bases at J, with 5 bases between the two ends. CDR1 is KGHDR, CDR2 SFDVKD, per germline. This CDR3 reads CATSDFPDTGELFF. The CDR3 nucleotides are TGTGCCACCAGTGATTTCCCGGACACCGGGGAGCTGTTTTTT.

This clonotype was recorded at least ten times. J is TRBJ2-3 and V is TRBV25-1; maybe TRBD2 (5 bases). CDR1 is MGHDK and CDR2 is SYGVNS in the germline V gene. CDR3 length: 20 residues. V gave up 1 base and J gave up 1 base, with 24 bases separating them. CDR3 sequence (DNA): TGTGCCAGCAGTGAATCCCCCGAGGGCTCTCCAGCTCCCGGCACAGATACGCAGTATTTT. Its protein is CASSESPEGSPAPGTDTQYF.

The gene calls are TRBV7-8 and TRBJ2-7; 10 nucleotides align to TRBD1. CDR1 and CDR2 (germline): SGHVS, FQNEAQ. The CDR3 spans 14 residues. V dropped 3 bases and J dropped 7; count of bases not matched to a gene: 6. CDR3 DNA sequence: TGTGCCAGCAGCTTTACAAGGACAGGGGGTGAGCAGTACTTC. This translates into CASSFTRTGGEQYF.

This clonotype was seen at least ten times. V usage is TRBV6-4 and J usage is TRBJ2-3; 10 bases line up with TRBD1. The CDR3 extends over 15 amino acids. The germline V gene has CDR1 MRHNA and CDR2 SNTAGT. J lost 7 bases, V lost 3 bases, and 7 bases had no gene match. CDR3 amino acids: CASSDGTGDHHTQYF. CDR3 sequence (DNA): TGTGCCAGCAGTGATGGGACAGGGGACCACCATACGCAGTATTTT.

In its sample, this clonotype was seen a few times. The CDR3 loop is CASLQSVGETQYF. As DNA, the CDR3 is TGTGCCAGCCTCCAGTCAGTGGGGGAGACCCAGTACTTC. The chain carries TRBV2 and TRBJ2-5; D uncertain. Between the trimmed V and J ends, which lost 8 bases and 5 bases, there was a span of 15 bases. The germline V gene has CDR1 SNHLY and CDR2 FYNNEI. There are 13 residues in the CDR3.